The rows below give T cell receptor beta chains drawn from one sample of a study of blood T cell repertoires in COVID-19. TCRdb keeps only in-frame clones here, not all; method: immunoSEQ multiplex PCR. This table holds over 200,000 clones, 87% found once. The sample taken for sequencing was peripheral blood. These receptors were collected from a woman in her forties or fifties with acute or convalescent COVID-19. The CDR3 runs from the conserved cysteine through the conserved F or W. D genes are given only for firm matches. Clone size is stated in some rows and not others, as once, few, many or a class when expanded.

abundance	d_gene	j_gene	v_gene	CDR3nt	CDR3aa
once	-	TRBJ2-1	TRBV29-1	TGCAGCGTTGAGTTGGGGCTTACCCCCTACAATGAGCAGTTCTTC	CSVELGLTPYNEQFF
-	-	TRBJ1-4	TRBV6-5	TGTGCCAGCAGAAGGGAGCCCAATAATGAAAAACTGTTTTTT	CASRREPNNEKLFF
once	-	TRBJ2-7	TRBV5-1	TGCGCCAGCAGTTCAACCACTGGGCGGGGAGGTTACGAGCAGTACTTC	CASSSTTGRGGYEQYF
-	-	TRBJ1-3	TRBV4-3	TGCGCCAGCAGCCCCAAGGGGTCAGCCAGTGCTGGAAACACCATATATTTT	CASSPKGSASAGNTIYF
-	TRBD2	TRBJ2-5	TRBV4-1	TGCGCCAGCGGACTAGCGGGAGCTGAGACCCAGTACTTC	CASGLAGAETQYF
-	-	TRBJ2-2	TRBV24-1	TGTGCCACCAGTGACCTAACTAGCCTGAACACCGGGGAGCTGTTTTTT	CATSDLTSLNTGELFF
-	TRBD1	TRBJ1-5	TRBV7-9	TGTGCCAGCAGCCACATAATGGGACAGGGGAATCAGCCCCAGCATTTT	CASSHIMGQGNQPQHF
-	-	TRBJ2-3	TRBV7-9	TGTGCCAGCGGGCCTAAGATCACAGATACGCAGTATTTT	CASGPKITDTQYF
-	TRBD1	TRBJ1-4	TRBV20-1	TGCAGTGCTAGTGACTTACAGGGGGACAATGAAAAACTGTTTTTT	CSASDLQGDNEKLFF
-	TRBD1	TRBJ2-3	TRBV7-8	TGTGCCAGCAGTCCCGGGACAGGGCCAGATACGCAGTATTTT	CASSPGTGPDTQYF
-	TRBD2	TRBJ2-3	TRBV6-6	TGTGCCAGCAGTTACAGGACTAGCGGGAGGCCTGATACGCAGTATTTT	CASSYRTSGRPDTQYF
-	-	TRBJ1-3	TRBV6-5	TGTGCCACTTCGCAGGGGAGGGCTGGAAACACCATATATTTT	CATSQGRAGNTIYF
-	-	TRBJ1-2	TRBV2	TGTGCCAGCAGCGCCTTAGGGTCCAGGGCAGGTGGCTACACCTTC	CASSALGSRAGGYTF
-	TRBD2	TRBJ2-1	TRBV7-2	TGTGCCAGCAGCTTAGTACTAGCGGGAGTTGAACTCTTC	CASSLVLAGVELF
-	-	TRBJ2-1	TRBV7-3	TGTGCCAGCAGCTTAAGTAATAGCGGATACAATGAGCAGTTCTTC	CASSLSNSGYNEQFF
-	-	TRBJ2-3	TRBV24-1	TGTGCCACCAGTGCCCCCAGCCCAGGGGAGGGAGATACGCAGTATTTT	CATSAPSPGEGDTQYF
-	TRBD2	TRBJ2-7	TRBV7-2	TGTGCCAGCAGCTTAGACACTAGCGGGAGCTACGAGCAGTACTTC	CASSLDTSGSYEQYF
-	-	TRBJ1-5	TRBV19	TGTGCCAGTAGTATATATCCCCCAGGGCCCCAGCATTTT	CASSIYPPGPQHF
-	-	TRBJ1-2	TRBV20-1	TGCAGTGCTAGTCGAATGGGAGGGTGGCCTAATGGCTACACCTTC	CSASRMGGWPNGYTF
-	TRBD1	TRBJ1-2	TRBV7-9	TGTGCCAGCAGCCTTTGGGACAGTGGCTACACCTTC	CASSLWDSGYTF
-	TRBD2	TRBJ2-1	TRBV28	TGTGCCAGTTCGGGACTAGCGGGATCAGGGGGTGAGCAGTTCTTC	CASSGLAGSGGEQFF
-	-	TRBJ1-5	TRBV18	TGTGCCAGCTCCAAGGCGGCAGGCGGGGATCAGCCCCAGCATTTT	CASSKAAGGDQPQHF
-	TRBD2	TRBJ2-5	TRBV18	TGTGCCAGCTCACCGCCGCTAGCGGGTGGTCAAGAGACCCAGTACTTC	CASSPPLAGGQETQYF
-	-	TRBJ1-2	TRBV7-3	TGTGCCAGCAGCTTAATCGGCGGCTATAACTATGGCTACACCTTC	CASSLIGGYNYGYTF
-	-	TRBJ1-5	TRBV7-2	TGTGCCAGCAGCTCCTACAATCAGCCCCAGCATTTT	CASSSYNQPQHF
few	TRBD1	TRBJ1-2	TRBV28	TGTGCCAGCAACATACAGGGGAACTATGGCTACACCTTC	CASNIQGNYGYTF
-	-	TRBJ1-1	TRBV2	TGTGCCAGCACCAAGACAAGGAACACTGAAGCTTTCTTT	CASTKTRNTEAFF
many	-	TRBJ1-4	TRBV10-2	TGCGCCAGCAGTGGCGGGCAGGATGAAAAACTGTTTTTT	CASSGGQDEKLFF
-	-	TRBJ2-3	TRBV28	TGTGCCAGCAGCACAATGGGGGGTCACACAGATACGCAGTATTTT	CASSTMGGHTDTQYF
-	TRBD2	TRBJ2-3	TRBV9	TGTGCCAGCAGCGTAGCCAGTTCGGGACTAGCGGGAGATACGCAGTATTTT	CASSVASSGLAGDTQYF
-	TRBD1	TRBJ1-1	TRBV29-1	TGCAGCGTTGAAGACGGGACAGGAGCTTTCTTT	CSVEDGTGAFF
-	-	TRBJ2-5	TRBV28	TGTGCCAGCAGTGTAAATCAAGAGACCCAGTACTTC	CASSVNQETQYF
-	TRBD1	TRBJ2-7	TRBV9	TGTGCCAGCAGCGCCCGGACAGGGAGCTCCTACGAGCAGTACTTC	CASSARTGSSYEQYF
-	-	TRBJ1-1	TRBV6-5	TGTGCCAGCAGAAACCAACGGGAGAACACTGAAGCTTTCTTT	CASRNQRENTEAFF
few	TRBD1	TRBJ1-4	TRBV4-1	TGCGCCAGCAGCCAAGAGGGGACAGTCCTAGCTAATGAAAAACTGTTTTTT	CASSQEGTVLANEKLFF
-	-	TRBJ1-2	TRBV19	TGTGCCAGTACCGTCTTCGGGAAAGGCTCTAACTATGGCTACACCTTC	CASTVFGKGSNYGYTF
-	-	TRBJ1-1	TRBV9	TGTGCCAGCAGCGCCGAGGGGGACATGAACACTGAAGCTTTCTTT	CASSAEGDMNTEAFF
-	TRBD2	TRBJ2-5	TRBV7-2	TGTGCCAGCAGCCTAAAAGCGGGAGGAAAAGAGACCCAGTACTTC	CASSLKAGGKETQYF
-	-	TRBJ2-7	TRBV19	TGTGCCAGTAGTCTACTACCACATAATTCCTACGAGCAGTACTTC	CASSLLPHNSYEQYF
-	-	TRBJ1-3	TRBV5-4	TGTGCCAGCAGCTCGGCCCTCTGGGAGGGTTCTGGAAACACCATATATTTT	CASSSALWEGSGNTIYF
few	TRBD1	TRBJ1-1	TRBV11-3	TGTGCCAGCAGCCCAGAGGGCGGGGACAGCGAAGCTTTCTTT	CASSPEGGDSEAFF